This is a list of T cell receptor beta chains from one sample in a study of shared clonotypes between healthy human individuals. Some clones are missing from TCRdb's copy, which holds only in-frame ones; the method was immunoSEQ multiplex PCR. The sample contains approximately 320,000 clones, about 74% of which appear only once. Sequenced sample: memory CD4+ T cells sorted from blood. These receptors were collected from a man in his thirties or forties in good health. Each CDR3 is given with its conserved first and last residue. D genes are given only for firm matches. Clone size is stated in some rows and not others, as once, few, many or a class when expanded.

j_call | v_call | clone_size | d_call | cdr3_aa | cdr3_nt
TRBJ1-5 | TRBV28 | . | TRBD1 | CASSLASGTGWHQPQHF | TGTGCCAGCAGTTTGGCCTCCGGGACAGGGTGGCATCAGCCCCAGCATTTT
TRBJ1-1 | TRBV5-6 | . | TRBD1 | CASSLVPTGTEAFF | TGTGCCAGCAGCTTGGTCCCGACAGGGACAGAAGCTTTCTTT
TRBJ2-1 | TRBV15 | . | . | CATSREAYNEQFF | TGTGCCACCAGCAGAGAGGCCTACAATGAGCAGTTCTTC
TRBJ1-2 | TRBV5-6 | . | . | CASSLGQGGAGYTF | TGTGCCAGCAGCTTGGGGCAGGGTGGAGCTGGCTACACCTTC
TRBJ2-4 | TRBV27 | . | TRBD2 | CASSPGTIGTLAKNIQYF | TGTGCCAGCAGTCCCGGGACTATTGGAACCTTAGCCAAAAACATTCAGTACTTC
TRBJ2-7 | TRBV18 | . | TRBD1 | CASSPAGTGGYEQYF | TGTGCCAGCTCACCGGCCGGGACAGGGGGTTACGAGCAGTACTTC
TRBJ2-7 | TRBV5-6 | . | TRBD2 | CASNLRRTSGYEQYF | TGTGCCAGCAACCTAAGGAGGACTAGCGGCTACGAGCAGTACTTC
TRBJ2-7 | TRBV25-1 | . | . | CASSEHVYEQYF | TGTGCCAGCAGCGAACACGTCTACGAGCAGTACTTC
TRBJ2-7 | TRBV18 | . | TRBD2 | CASSPRRSGASYEQYF | TGTGCCAGCTCACCCCGGCGGAGCGGGGCTTCCTACGAGCAGTACTTC
TRBJ1-2 | TRBV28 | . | . | CASTLYGAGYGYTF | TGTGCCAGCACCCTTTACGGGGCAGGCTATGGCTACACCTTC
TRBJ2-3 | TRBV9 | few | . | CASSFGPGGSTDTQYF | TGTGCCAGCAGCTTCGGACCCGGGGGCAGCACAGATACGCAGTATTTT
TRBJ2-2 | TRBV19 | . | . | CASTAWGNTGELFF | TGTGCCAGTACGGCCTGGGGGAACACCGGGGAGCTGTTTTTT
TRBJ2-3 | TRBV14 | . | . | CASSQYLGASTDTQYF | TGTGCCAGCAGCCAGTACCTGGGAGCTAGCACAGATACGCAGTATTTT
TRBJ2-2 | TRBV6-6 | . | TRBD2 | CASREREIAGELFF | TGTGCCAGCAGAGAGCGGGAGATTGCCGGGGAGCTGTTTTTT
TRBJ1-3 | TRBV19 | . | . | CASGRSSSGNTIYF | TGTGCCAGCGGTAGGTCCTCCTCTGGAAACACCATATATTTT
TRBJ2-7 | TRBV7-8 | . | . | CASSLYRGGYEQYF | TGTGCCAGCAGCTTATACAGGGGAGGCTACGAGCAGTACTTC
TRBJ2-1 | TRBV7-6 | . | TRBD2 | CASSFQSGRVSYNEQFF | TGTGCCAGCAGTTTTCAAAGCGGGAGGGTTTCCTACAATGAGCAGTTCTTC
TRBJ2-1 | TRBV6-6 | . | . | CASSTGAYNEQFF | TGTGCCAGCAGCACTGGGGCTTACAATGAGCAGTTCTTC
TRBJ1-1 | TRBV19 | . | . | CASRRTTGMNTEAFF | TGTGCCAGTAGGAGAACGACAGGTATGAACACTGAAGCTTTCTTT
TRBJ2-2 | TRBV5-1 | . | . | CASSPRVEGELFF | TGCGCCAGCAGTCCCCGGGTCGAGGGGGAGCTGTTTTTT
TRBJ1-2 | TRBV6-1 | . | . | CASSSDSGGYTF | TGTGCCAGCAGTTCGGACAGCGGAGGCTACACCTTC
TRBJ2-2 | TRBV5-5 | . | . | CASSRTRGANTGELFF | TGTGCCAGCAGCCGTACGAGGGGCGCGAACACCGGGGAGCTGTTTTTT
TRBJ2-7 | TRBV25-1 | . | . | CASRGRDREQYF | TGTGCCAGCAGAGGAAGGGATCGCGAGCAGTACTTC
TRBJ2-2 | TRBV9 | . | . | CASSVGSVMRGLLRGGELFF | TGTGCCAGCAGCGTAGGATCAGTGATGCGGGGGCTCCTTAGGGGCGGGGAGCTGTTTTTT
TRBJ1-1 | TRBV19 | . | . | CASNFGRGTEAFF | TGTGCCAGTAATTTCGGGCGGGGCACTGAAGCTTTCTTT
TRBJ1-5 | TRBV7-2 | once | . | CASKERMGQPQHF | TGTGCCAGCAAAGAGCGGATGGGACAGCCCCAGCATTTT
TRBJ2-7 | TRBV14 | . | . | CASSHRSHSSYEQYF | TGTGCCAGCAGCCATAGGAGCCACAGCTCCTACGAGCAGTACTTC
TRBJ1-1 | TRBV18 | . | . | CASSPNMNTEAFF | TGTGCCAGCTCACCGAACATGAACACTGAAGCTTTCTTT
TRBJ1-3 | TRBV28 | . | . | CASGGNSGNTIYF | TGTGCCAGCGGCGGAAACTCTGGAAACACCATATATTTT
TRBJ2-2 | TRBV5-1 | . | TRBD2 | CASSLLAGGAGELFF | TGCGCCAGCAGCTTGTTGGCGGGAGGTGCCGGGGAGCTGTTTTTT
TRBJ1-2 | TRBV6-1 | . | TRBD1 | CASSEAGQGVYGYTF | TGTGCCAGCAGCGAAGCGGGACAGGGGGTCTATGGCTACACCTTC
TRBJ1-5 | TRBV28 | . | TRBD1 | CASSRDRVNQPQHF | TGTGCCAGCAGCCGGGACAGGGTAAATCAGCCCCAGCATTTT
TRBJ2-5 | TRBV5-4 | . | TRBD1 | CASSGGQQETQYF | TGTGCCAGCAGTGGGGGACAGCAAGAGACCCAGTACTTC
TRBJ1-4 | TRBV5-1 | . | . | CASSFFGNNEKLFF | TGCGCCAGCAGCTTCTTCGGAAATAATGAAAAACTGTTTTTT
TRBJ1-1 | TRBV4-1 | many | . | CASRGGRAEVTEAFF | TGCGCCAGCAGGGGAGGGAGGGCGGAGGTCACTGAAGCTTTCTTT
TRBJ2-3 | TRBV19 | . | TRBD1 | CASSRPSGQGLFADTQYF | TGTGCCAGTAGTAGGCCCTCGGGACAGGGACTTTTCGCAGATACGCAGTATTTT
TRBJ2-7 | TRBV7-7 | . | . | CASSPETSLEQYF | TGTGCCAGCAGCCCGGAAACTAGCCTCGAGCAGTACTTC
TRBJ1-5 | TRBV4-1 | few | TRBD1 | CASSQGDRDNQPQHF | TGCGCCAGCAGCCAAGGAGACAGGGATAATCAGCCCCAGCATTTT
TRBJ1-5 | TRBV6-1 | once | . | CASSDRPEAGQPQHF | TGTGCCAGCAGTGACCGACCGGAGGCGGGTCAGCCCCAGCATTTT
TRBJ2-3 | TRBV4-3 | . | . | CASSQASEDTQYF | TGCGCCAGCAGCCAAGCTAGCGAGGATACGCAGTATTTT
TRBJ2-2 | TRBV6-5 | . | TRBD2 | CASRNPGLASGELFF | TGTGCCAGCAGAAACCCGGGACTAGCATCTGGGGAGCTGTTTTTT
TRBJ1-1 | TRBV28 | . | . | CASHPPTNTEAFF | TGTGCCAGCCACCCTCCTACGAACACTGAAGCTTTCTTT
TRBJ2-3 | TRBV19 | . | . | CASSVPGSGTDTQYF | TGTGCCAGTAGTGTTCCGGGGTCTGGCACAGATACGCAGTATTTT
TRBJ2-2 | TRBV9 | . | TRBD2 | CASSLSGNAGELFF | TGTGCCAGCAGCCTTAGCGGGAACGCCGGGGAGCTGTTTTTT
TRBJ1-1 | TRBV4-1 | . | . | CASSRREDTEAFF | TGCGCCAGCAGCCGCAGGGAAGACACTGAAGCTTTCTTT
TRBJ2-1 | TRBV5-5 | . | TRBD2 | CASREGSGTHNEQFF | TGTGCCAGCAGGGAGGGTAGCGGGACCCACAATGAGCAGTTCTTC
TRBJ2-7 | TRBV6-1 | . | . | CASMGLKGLYYEQYF | TGTGCCAGCATGGGGTTAAAGGGACTGTATTACGAGCAGTACTTC
TRBJ1-2 | TRBV4-2 | . | TRBD1 | CASSPGQGDFGYTF | TGTGCCAGCAGCCCCGGACAGGGAGATTTCGGCTACACCTTC
TRBJ1-4 | TRBV21-1 | . | . | CASSIGGASATNEKLFF | TGTGCCAGCAGCATCGGGGGGGCATCTGCAACTAATGAAAAACTGTTTTTT
TRBJ2-7 | TRBV5-4 | . | . | CASAIPGHEQYF | TGTGCCAGCGCCATCCCGGGCCACGAGCAGTACTTC
TRBJ2-1 | TRBV11-2 | . | . | CASSLGLAQGEQFF | TGTGCCAGCAGCTTAGGACTAGCACAGGGGGAGCAGTTCTTC
TRBJ2-2 | TRBV5-4 | . | TRBD1 | CASSQRQGLSTGELFF | TGTGCCAGCAGCCAGAGACAGGGGCTGAGTACCGGGGAGCTGTTTTTT
TRBJ2-1 | TRBV4-3 | . | TRBD2 | CASSIRAIPTSGRGYEQFF | TGCGCCAGCAGTATTAGAGCAATTCCAACTAGCGGGAGGGGCTATGAGCAGTTCTTC
TRBJ2-3 | TRBV6-1 | . | TRBD2 | CASRLAGSDTDTQYF | TGTGCCAGCAGACTAGCGGGGTCGGACACAGATACGCAGTATTTT
TRBJ2-7 | TRBV9 | once | . | CASSTGLAGEQYF | TGTGCCAGCAGCACCGGACTGGCGGGCGAGCAGTACTTC